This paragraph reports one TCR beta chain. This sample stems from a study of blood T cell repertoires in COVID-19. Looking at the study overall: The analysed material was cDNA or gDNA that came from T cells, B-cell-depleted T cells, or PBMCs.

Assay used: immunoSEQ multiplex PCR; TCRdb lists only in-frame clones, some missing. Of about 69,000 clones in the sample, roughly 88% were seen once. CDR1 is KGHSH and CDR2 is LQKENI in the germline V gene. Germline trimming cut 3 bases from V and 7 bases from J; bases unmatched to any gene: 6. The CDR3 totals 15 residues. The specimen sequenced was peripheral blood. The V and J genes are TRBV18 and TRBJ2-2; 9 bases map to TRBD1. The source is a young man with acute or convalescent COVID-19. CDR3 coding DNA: TGTGCCAGCTCACCTCGACAGGGGGTCATCGGGGAGCTGTTTTTT. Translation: CASSPRQGVIGELFF.